The clone carrying this T cell receptor (beta chain) was counted once. Its antigen is still unknown. Clones were sequenced by immunoSEQ multiplex PCR, and TCRdb holds only the in-frame ones, with some missing. The sample lists about 120,000 clones; approximately 85% were seen once. The sample belongs to a study of cytotoxic CD8 clonotypes in ibrutinib-treated CLL. Study-wide context: Of the patients, about a dozen were relapsed/refractory, 15 treatment-naive and about 17 IGHV unmutated.

Study-wide points: Baseline levels of clonality went above those of age-matched healthy donors and moved with circulating CD8+ T-cell counts.

V shed 4 bases and J 8 bases; nucleotides not matched to a gene: 3. Germline V CDR1 and CDR2: SGHRS, YFSETQ. This CDR3 is 12 amino acids long. The source material was PBMCs, sampled after 24 months of ibrutinib treatment. This TCR was recovered from a human donor with chronic lymphocytic leukemia. The rearrangement uses TRBV5-1 and TRBJ2-1, with 7 bases matching TRBD1. The CDR3 is CASSIDRDEQFF. The CDR3 DNA is TGCGCCAGCAGCATAGACAGGGATGAGCAGTTCTTC.